The 16 T cell receptor beta chains presented below share a single source sample, sequenced in a study of neoadjuvant anti-PD-1 for oral cavity cancer. The method was immunoSEQ multiplex PCR; TCRdb's version includes in-frame clones alone and lacks a portion of them. The table records 17,000 or so clones, 65% of them present only once. The sequencing here drew on PBMCs, taken before nivolumab (anti-PD-1) treatment. The receptors derive from a person aged 40-85 years with oral cavity squamous cell carcinoma.

The chain carries TRBV9 and TRBJ1-1; D remains ambiguous. The V end was cut by 3 bases, the J end by 5 bases, with 11 bases between. CDR1 is SGDLS, CDR2 YYNGEE, per germline. This CDR3 comprises 13 residues. In DNA, the CDR3 is TGTGCCAGCAGCGCCCAACCGGCAACTGAAGCTTTCTTT. This gives the protein CASSAQPATEAFF. Combining the CDR3 with reference TRBV9 and TRBJ1-1 gives the whole variable domain DSGVTQTPKHLITATGQRVTLRCSPRSGDLSVYWYQQSLDQGLQFLIQYYNGEERAKGNILERFSAQQFPDLHSELNLSSLELGDSALYFCASSAQPATEAFFGQGTRLTVV.

As regards this clone: The junction shows a germline mismatch at one end, possibly a read error. The rearrangement joins TRBV7-9 to TRBJ2-4, with 9 bases aligning to TRBD2. Germline values: CDR1 SEHNR, CDR2 FQNEAQ (reference sequence). The CDR3 is made up of 14 amino acids. The CDR3 region has the DNA TGTGCCAGCAGCCTAGCGGGAACGATAAACATTCAGTACTTC. This translates into CASSLAGTINIQYF.

This clone came up a few times. This chain uses TRBV28 with TRBJ1-3; no clear D gene. CDR1 MDHEN and CDR2 SYDVKM come from the germline V gene. Trimming cost V 6 bases and J 4 bases, with 13 bases left between them. This CDR3 spans 14 amino acids. The CDR3 here is CASSSQIQGNTIYF. CDR3 DNA: TGTGCCAGCAGCTCCCAGATACAGGGAAACACCATATATTTT. Looking up the rest from reference TRBV28 and TRBJ1-3 gives the full variable domain: DVKVTQSSRYLVKRTGEKVFLECVQDMDHENMFWYRQDPGLGLRLIYFSYDVKMKEKGDIPEGYSVSREKKERFSLILESASTNQTSMYLCASSSQIQGNTIYFGEGSWLTVV.

The chain combines TRBV9 with TRBJ2-7, with 12 positions matching TRBD2. The V and J ends lost 1 base and 6 bases, in that order; junction bases with no gene match: 2. CDR3 length: 14 residues. Germline assignment: CDR1 SGDLS and CDR2 YYNGEE. CDR3 nucleotides: TGTGCCAGCAGCGTACTAGCGGGAGGGCTCGAGCAGTACTTC. Its protein is CASSVLAGGLEQYF.

The V and J genes are TRBV6-6 and TRBJ2-1, with 7 bases aligning to TRBD1. This CDR3 has 13 residues. In germline, CDR1 is MNHNY, CDR2 SVGAGI (reference sequence). The V and J ends lost 8 bases and 8 bases, in that order; junction bases with no gene match: 9. CDR3 coding DNA: TGTGCCAGCCTGGGGGACAGAACGGATGAGCAGTTCTTC. This translates into CASLGDRTDEQFF.

The chain uses TRBV5-5 and TRBJ2-2, with TRBD1 identical over 8 bases. J lost 2 bases, V lost 4 bases, and 4 bases had no gene match. Germline V lookup: CDR1 SGHKS, CDR2 YYEKEE (reference sequence). The CDR3 runs to 15 residues. CDR3 amino acids: CASSRQGTNTGELFF. The CDR3, as DNA: TGTGCCAGCAGCCGACAGGGGACTAACACCGGGGAGCTGTTTTTT.

This chain links TRBV7-6 with TRBJ1-5; 7 nucleotides line up with TRBD1. V lost 1 base, J lost 5 bases, and 5 bases stayed unmatched. The CDR3 length is 15 residues. CDR1 and CDR2 from the germline V gene are SGHVS and FNYEAQ. CDR3 coding DNA: TGTGCCAGCAGCTTAGGGCGACAGGGAGATCAGCCCCAGCATTTT. Its protein product is CASSLGRQGDQPQHF.

The rearrangement links TRBV5-1 to TRBJ2-5; perhaps D is TRBD1 or TRBD2 (6 bases each). The V gene's germline CDR1 is SGHRS and CDR2 YFSETQ. The CDR3 contains 13 residues. V shed 5 bases and J shed 7 bases, with 15 bases lying between them. The CDR3 is CASRVEQGGTQYF. Written as DNA, the CDR3 is TGCGCCAGCAGGGTAGAACAGGGAGGGACCCAGTACTTC. The variable domain in full, with the rest retrieved from reference TRBV5-1 and TRBJ2-5, is KAGVTQTPRYLIKTRGQQVTLSCSPISGHRSVSWYQQTPGQGLQFLFEYFSETQRNKGNFPGRFSGRQFSNSRSEMNVSTLELGDSALYLCASRVEQGGTQYFGPGTRLLVL.

This chain connects TRBV5-1 to TRBJ1-1; no firm D call. This CDR3 has 14 amino acids. Between the trimmed V and J ends, which lost 0 bases and 0 bases, there was a span of 6 bases. CDR1 and CDR2 (germline): SGHRS, YFSETQ. CDR3 coding DNA: TGCGCCAGCAGCTTGGGAGAACTGAACACTGAAGCTTTCTTT. Residues: CASSLGELNTEAFF. The full variable domain, in which reference TRBV5-1 and TRBJ1-1 provide the parts outside the CDR3, is KAGVTQTPRYLIKTRGQQVTLSCSPISGHRSVSWYQQTPGQGLQFLFEYFSETQRNKGNFPGRFSGRQFSNSRSEMNVSTLELGDSALYLCASSLGELNTEAFFGQGTRLTVV.

This clone was seen once. The CDR3 reads CASSDVHVQETQYF. The DNA for the CDR3 is TGTGCCAGCAGTGATGTACATGTCCAAGAGACCCAGTACTTC. The rearrangement joins TRBV2 to TRBJ2-5, with unresolved D. The CDR3 has 14 residues. CDR1 and CDR2 from the germline V gene are SNHLY and FYNNEI. Trimming stripped 3 bases from V and 1 base from J, with 9 bases between.

The chain couples TRBV11-2 to TRBJ2-1; possible D gene TRBD2, 6 bases. The CDR3 runs to 18 residues. Germline V gene sequence: CDR1 SGHAT, CDR2 FQNNGV. Trimming pared 2 bases from V and 5 bases from J, leaving 22 bases between. The CDR3: CASSLRYSGAESHNEQFF. The CDR3 DNA follows: TGTGCCAGCAGCTTACGGTATAGCGGAGCCGAGTCCCACAATGAGCAGTTCTTC. The full variable domain, in which reference TRBV11-2 and TRBJ2-1 provide the parts outside the CDR3, is EAGVAQSPRYKIIEKRQSVAFWCNPISGHATLYWYQQILGQGPKLLIQFQNNGVVDDSQLPKDRFSAERLKGVDSTLKIQPAKLEDSAVYLCASSLRYSGAESHNEQFFGPGTRLTVL.

The chain combines TRBV15 with TRBJ2-1; D unclear. Germline V gene sequence: CDR1 LNHNV, CDR2 YYDKDF (reference sequence). V was pared by 2 bases and J by 8 bases, with 16 bases between. This CDR3 is built from 15 residues. For the CDR3, the DNA is TGTGCCACCAGCAGAAATAAACCTACCACTTATGAGCAGTTCTTC. Its translation is CATSRNKPTTYEQFF.

This rearrangement joins TRBV2 to TRBJ2-3; D gene uncertain. The length of the CDR3 is 12 residues. V gave up 7 bases and J gave up 2 bases, with 7 bases separating them. CDR1 is SNHLY and CDR2 is FYNNEI in the germline V gene. CDR3 in DNA: TGTGCCAGCATTGGGGACACAGATACGCAGTATTTT. This encodes CASIGDTDTQYF.

This sequence joins TRBV6-5 and TRBJ1-5, with D tentatively TRBD1 (6 bases). Germline-derived CDR1 and CDR2 are MNHEY and SVGAGI. Trimming shortened V by 6 bases and J by 4 bases, and 13 bases separated the two germline ends. This CDR3 has 14 amino acids. The CDR3 region is CASSSLDRNQPQHF. The CDR3 bases are TGTGCCAGCAGCTCCCTGGACAGAAATCAGCCCCAGCATTTT.

This clone was counted a single time. The chain carries TRBV6-5 and TRBJ2-7, with 7 bases lining up with TRBD2. CDR3 length: 13 amino acids. The V segment lost 11 bases and the J segment 0 bases; nucleotides outside the gene matches: 7. Germline loops: CDR1 MNHEY, CDR2 SVGAGI. The CDR3 DNA reads as TGTGCCGCCACTAGCGCAAACTCCTACGAGCAGTACTTC. Translating gives CAATSANSYEQYF.

The chain couples TRBV6-5 to TRBJ2-1; maybe TRBD2 (6 bases). Trimming took off 6 bases at V and 3 bases at J, with 12 bases between the two ends. The CDR3 runs to 14 residues. The germline V gene has CDR1 MNHEY and CDR2 SVGAGI. The CDR3 protein is CASSVSGYYNEQFF. The CDR3 bases are TGTGCCAGCAGCGTTAGCGGATACTACAATGAGCAGTTCTTC.